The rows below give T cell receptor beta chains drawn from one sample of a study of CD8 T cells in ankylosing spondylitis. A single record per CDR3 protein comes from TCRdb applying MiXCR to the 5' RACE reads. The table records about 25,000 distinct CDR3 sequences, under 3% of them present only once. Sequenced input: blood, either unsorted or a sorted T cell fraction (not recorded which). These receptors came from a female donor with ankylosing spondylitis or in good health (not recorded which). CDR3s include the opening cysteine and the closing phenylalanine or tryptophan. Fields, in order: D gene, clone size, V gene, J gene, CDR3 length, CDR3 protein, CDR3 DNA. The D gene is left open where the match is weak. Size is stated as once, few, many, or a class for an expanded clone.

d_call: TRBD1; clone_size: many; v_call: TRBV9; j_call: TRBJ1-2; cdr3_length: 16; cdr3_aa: CASSQTRTGGVGGYTF; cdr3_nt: TGTGCCAGCAGCCAAACCCGAACAGGGGGCGTAGGCGGCTACACCTTC
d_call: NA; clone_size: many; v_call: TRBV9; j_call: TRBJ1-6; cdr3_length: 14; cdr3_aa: CASSVGSTSSPLHF; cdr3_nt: TGTGCCAGCAGCGTAGGGTCGACAAGTTCACCCCTCCACTTT
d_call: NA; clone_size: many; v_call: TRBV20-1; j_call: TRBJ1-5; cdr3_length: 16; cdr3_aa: CSARDGGPRSNQPQHF; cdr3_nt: TGCAGTGCTAGAGATGGGGGACCGAGAAGCAATCAGCCCCAGCATTTT
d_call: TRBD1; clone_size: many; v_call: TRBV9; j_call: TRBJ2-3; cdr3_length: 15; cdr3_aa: CASSAWTGAGDTQYF; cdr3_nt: TGTGCCAGCAGCGCCTGGACAGGGGCGGGAGATACGCAGTATTTT
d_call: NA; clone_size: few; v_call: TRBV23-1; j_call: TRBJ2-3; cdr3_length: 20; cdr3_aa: CASSQSELAQGARGTDTQYF; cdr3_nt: TGCGCCAGCAGTCAATCTGAGTTGGCACAGGGCGCCCGGGGCACAGATACGCAGTATTTT
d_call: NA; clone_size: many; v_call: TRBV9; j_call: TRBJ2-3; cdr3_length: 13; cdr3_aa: CASSVQGLDTQYF; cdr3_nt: TGTGCCAGCAGCGTCCAGGGTTTAGATACGCAGTATTTT
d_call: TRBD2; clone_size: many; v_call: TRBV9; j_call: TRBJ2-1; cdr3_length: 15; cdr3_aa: CASSAGLGPYNEQFF; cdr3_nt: TGTGCCAGCAGCGCGGGACTAGGGCCGTACAATGAGCAGTTCTTC
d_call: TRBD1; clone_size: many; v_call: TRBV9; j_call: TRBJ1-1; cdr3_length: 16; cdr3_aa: CASSRGQDYMNTEAFF; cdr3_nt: TGTGCCAGCAGCCGGGGACAGGATTACATGAACACTGAAGCTTTCTTT
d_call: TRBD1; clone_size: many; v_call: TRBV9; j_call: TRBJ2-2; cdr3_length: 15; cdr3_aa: CASRGGQENTGELFF; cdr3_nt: TGTGCCAGCAGAGGAGGACAGGAGAACACCGGGGAGCTGTTTTTT
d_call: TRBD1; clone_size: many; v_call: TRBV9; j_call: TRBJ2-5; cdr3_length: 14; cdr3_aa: CASSVDRGQETQYF; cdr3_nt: TGTGCCAGCAGCGTCGACAGGGGCCAAGAGACCCAGTACTTC
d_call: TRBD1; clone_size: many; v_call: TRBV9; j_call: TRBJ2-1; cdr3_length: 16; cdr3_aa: CASSVRQGAGYNEQFF; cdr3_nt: TGTGCCAGCAGCGTAAGACAGGGAGCCGGGTACAATGAGCAGTTCTTC
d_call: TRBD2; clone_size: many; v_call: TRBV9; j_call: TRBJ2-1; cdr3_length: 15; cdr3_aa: CASSRNGLAVDEQFF; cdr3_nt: TGTGCCAGCAGCCGCAACGGACTAGCCGTAGATGAGCAGTTCTTC
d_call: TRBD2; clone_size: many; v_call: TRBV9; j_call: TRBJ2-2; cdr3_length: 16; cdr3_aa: CASSVGGGSLYGELFF; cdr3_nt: TGTGCCAGCAGCGTAGGGGGGGGGTCCCTCTACGGGGAGCTGTTTTTT